This passage covers 18 T cell receptor beta chains from one sample sequenced in a study of radiotherapy plus CTLA-4 blockade in lung cancer. Assay used: immunoSEQ multiplex PCR; TCRdb lists only in-frame clones, some missing. The table lists some 110,000 clones, approximately 80% of them singletons. The sequencing used peripheral blood, collected from a patient treated with radiotherapy plus ipilimumab. These receptors came from a human donor with non-small cell lung cancer that progressed on radiotherapy plus ipilimumab. Some clones in this sample may be carry-over from other donors' samples.

V gene TRBV19 combines with J gene TRBJ1-2; weak D call: TRBD1 (6 bases). Germline V gene data show CDR1 as LNHDA and CDR2 as SQIVND (reference sequence). V was pared by 3 bases and J by 4 bases, with 9 bases between. The CDR3 is 13 amino acids. CDR3: CASSMEGVYGYTF. The CDR3 coding sequence is TGTGCCAGTAGTATGGAGGGGGTCTATGGCTACACCTTC.

The chain carries TRBV7-2 and TRBJ1-1; D not resolved. The CDR3 contains 13 residues. CDR1 SGHTA and CDR2 FQGNSA come from the germline V gene. Trimming took off 5 bases at V and 4 bases at J, with 11 bases between the two ends. The CDR3: CASSQQWFTEAFF. The CDR3 coding sequence is TGTGCCAGCAGCCAGCAGTGGTTCACTGAAGCTTTCTTT.

This rearrangement joins TRBV7-3 to TRBJ2-7, with 7 bases identical to TRBD1. Germline V lookup: CDR1 SGHTA, CDR2 FQGTGA. V was pared by 2 bases and J by 3 bases, with 7 bases of the junction left unmatched. The CDR3 is made up of 15 amino acids. The CDR3, as DNA: TGTGCCAGCAGCTTAGGAGTCGGGACAGACTACGAGCAGTACTTC. Translating it yields CASSLGVGTDYEQYF.

This rearrangement joins TRBV18 to TRBJ1-4; 7 nucleotides agree with TRBD1. CDR3 length: 15 residues. With V trimmed by 6 bases and J by 3 bases, 7 bases remained unmatched. Looked up from germline, CDR1 is KGHSH and CDR2 is LQKENI. The CDR3 is CASSRMGQSNEKLFF. The CDR3 nucleotides read TGTGCCAGCTCCCGAATGGGACAGTCTAATGAAAAACTGTTTTTT.

The chain combines TRBV19 with TRBJ1-5, with D maybe TRBD1 (5 bases). CDR3 length: 14 amino acids. V shed 3 bases and J shed 1 base, with 7 bases lying between them. Germline V gene lookup returns CDR1 LNHDA and CDR2 SQIVND (reference sequence). The CDR3 loop reads CASSIWDSNQPQHF. The CDR3 bases are TGTGCCAGTAGTATTTGGGACAGCAATCAGCCCCAGCATTTT.

The chain couples TRBV5-3 to TRBJ2-7; 7 bases map to TRBD1. TRBV5-3 is flagged as an ORF with uncertain function. J was trimmed by 6 bases and V by 5 bases; bases with no gene match: 11. CDR3 length equals 14 residues. The CDR3 loop is CARRYAGGRSEQYF. The CDR3 nucleotides read TGTGCCAGAAGATATGCAGGGGGACGTTCCGAGCAGTACTTC.

The chain employs TRBV4-2 and TRBJ1-1; D may be TRBD1 (5 bases). This CDR3 contains 18 residues. V shed 0 bases and J shed 7 bases, with 24 bases lying between them. CDR1 is LGHNA and CDR2 is YNFKEQ in the germline V gene. CDR3 sequence (DNA): TGTGCCAGCAGCCAAGATGTCGGGACGACCCAGATGAAGGGTGAAGCTTTCTTT. Residues: CASSQDVGTTQMKGEAFF.

The chain joins TRBV7-9 to TRBJ1-1, with TRBD1 as a possible D gene (6 bases). This CDR3 contains 14 residues. Between the trimmed V and J ends, which lost 2 bases and 4 bases, there was a span of 11 bases. CDR1 and CDR2 from the germline V gene are SEHNR and FQNEAQ (reference sequence). The CDR3 DNA reads as TGTGCCAGCAGCTTAATGGGGGCCACCACTGAAGCTTTCTTT. It translates to CASSLMGATTEAFF.

V is TRBV7-6 and J is TRBJ2-1; D possibly uses TRBD1 or TRBD2 (5 bases each). Trimming cost V 5 bases and J 9 bases, with 23 bases left between them. The CDR3 has 16 residues. Germline assignment: CDR1 SGHVS and CDR2 FNYEAQ. CDR3 amino acids: CASSISGTAYVGEQFF. The CDR3 bases are TGTGCCAGCAGCATCTCCGGGACCGCATATGTGGGTGAGCAGTTCTTC.

The chain couples TRBV7-6 to TRBJ2-3; unclear D gene. The CDR3 sequence is 12 residues long. From germline, CDR1 is SGHVS and CDR2 FNYEAQ. V dropped 4 bases and J dropped 8 bases, with 10 bases sitting between them. This chain's CDR3 is CASSSQSGTQYF. The CDR3 DNA follows: TGTGCCAGCAGCTCCCAATCCGGTACGCAGTATTTT.

This clone has just one count. The chain links TRBV4-2 to TRBJ2-1, with TRBD2 identical over 10 bases. CDR3 length: 15 amino acids. With V trimmed by 1 base and J by 6 bases, 3 bases remained unmatched. Germline assignment: CDR1 LGHNA and CDR2 YNFKEQ. The chain's CDR3 is CASSQVGLAVNEQFF. The CDR3 nucleotides read TGTGCCAGCAGCCAAGTTGGACTAGCGGTCAATGAGCAGTTCTTC.

The CDR3 region has the DNA TGTGCCAGCTCACCAAGTGTAACTAACTATGGCTACACCTTC. It yields the protein CASSPSVTNYGYTF. This chain joins TRBV18 and TRBJ1-2, with D hard to call. This CDR3 is 14 amino acids long. Germline V gene sequence: CDR1 KGHSH, CDR2 LQKENI. Trimming took off 2 bases at V and 0 bases at J, with 7 bases between the two ends.

The J gene is TRBJ1-3, the V gene TRBV7-6, with 9 bases fitting TRBD1. J was trimmed by 4 bases and V by 6 bases; bases with no gene match: 10. CDR1 is SGHVS and CDR2 is FNYEAQ in the germline V gene. This CDR3 region has 16 residues. The DNA for the CDR3 is TGTGCCAGCAGTTTCCAGACAGGGGGTTCAGGAAACACCATATATTTT. It yields the protein CASSFQTGGSGNTIYF.

The gene calls are TRBV5-1 and TRBJ2-1; 7 bases fit TRBD2. Germline V gene data show CDR1 as SGHRS and CDR2 as YFSETQ. V gave up 4 bases and J gave up 9 bases; unmatched junction bases: 4. The CDR3 has 12 residues. The CDR3 bases are TGCGCCAGCAGCGGCGGGGGAGGTGAGCAGTTCTTC. Translated: CASSGGGGEQFF. Using reference TRBV5-1 and TRBJ2-1 for the parts outside the CDR3, the full variable domain is KAGVTQTPRYLIKTRGQQVTLSCSPISGHRSVSWYQQTPGQGLQFLFEYFSETQRNKGNFPGRFSGRQFSNSRSEMNVSTLELGDSALYLCASSGGGGEQFFGPGTRLTVL.

This clone was seen only a few times. This chain connects TRBV7-9 to TRBJ1-6; D is possibly TRBD1 (5 bases). This CDR3 comprises 13 residues. CDR1 SEHNR and CDR2 FQNEAQ come from the germline V gene (reference sequence). V was cut by 10 bases and J by 4 bases, with 11 bases left in between. CDR3 residues: CAIAGQYNSPLHF. The CDR3 DNA reads as TGTGCCATCGCAGGACAATATAATTCACCCCTCCACTTT. Full variable domain (remainder filled in from reference TRBV7-9 and TRBJ1-6): DTGVSQNPRHKITKRGQNVTFRCDPISEHNRLYWYRQTLGQGPEFLTYFQNEAQLEKSRLLSDRFSAERPKGSFSTLEIQRTEQGDSAMYLCAIAGQYNSPLHFGNGTRLTVT.

This chain joins TRBV7-8 and TRBJ2-3, with unresolved D. V shed 5 bases and J shed 2 bases, with 8 bases lying between them. Germline CDR1 and CDR2: SGHVS and FQNEAQ. The CDR3 totals 13 residues. The CDR3: CASSPGNTDTQYF. As DNA, the CDR3 is TGTGCCAGCAGCCCCGGAAACACAGATACGCAGTATTTT.

This clone occurred a few times. This chain joins TRBV7-3 and TRBJ2-5; D gene uncertain. The CDR3 covers 13 residues. CDR1 is SGHTA and CDR2 is FQGTGA in the germline V gene. The germline V and J ends were trimmed by 2 bases and 1 base, with 5 bases remaining between them. CDR3 region: CASSLVLQETQYF. The CDR3 DNA reads TGTGCCAGCAGCTTAGTACTCCAAGAGACCCAGTACTTC.

Notes on this clone: The junction differs from germline at one of its ends, possibly a read error. This chain links TRBV7-7 with TRBJ2-1; 7 bases are a match to TRBD1. CDR1 SSHAT and CDR2 FNYEAQ come from the germline V gene (reference sequence). This CDR3 is 13 amino acids long. Here the CDR3 reads CASSLDRSNEQFF. The CDR3 nucleotides are TGTGCTAGCAGCCTGGACAGGAGCAATGAGCAGTTCTTC. Full variable domain (missing parts from reference TRBV7-7 and TRBJ2-1): GAGVSQSPRYKVTKRGQDVTLRCDPISSHATLYWYQQALGQGPEFLTYFNYEAQPDKSGLPSDRFSAERPEGSISTLTIQRTEQRDSAMYRCASSLDRSNEQFFGPGTRLTVL.